The rows below give T cell receptor beta chains drawn from one sample of a study of human T cells and chemical hapten exposure. TCRdb redid the calling of the RACE reads with MiXCR, one entry per CDR3 protein. This table has over 130,000 distinct CDR3 sequences, over 9.5% appearing once. Material: whole blood, obtained in connection with sensitization to the hapten diphenylcyclopropenone (DPC). The source is a woman between 50 and 59 years old with alopecia areata. Some clones in this sample may be carry-over from other donors' samples. CDR3s include the opening cysteine and the closing phenylalanine or tryptophan. The D gene is left open where the match is weak. Not all rows give a size; the values are once, few, many and, for expanded clones, a class.

clone_size: .; j_call: TRBJ1-6; v_call: TRBV20-1; d_call: .; cdr3_aa: CSARGLGVENSPLHF; cdr3_nt: TGCAGTGCTAGAGGGTTGGGAGTTGAGAATTCACCCCTCCACTTT
clone_size: .; j_call: TRBJ2-5; v_call: TRBV20-1; d_call: .; cdr3_aa: CSAPRLETQYF; cdr3_nt: TGCAGTGCTCCTCGGCTGGAGACCCAGTACTTC
clone_size: .; j_call: TRBJ2-5; v_call: TRBV2; d_call: .; cdr3_aa: CASSEARGAEETQYF; cdr3_nt: TGTGCCAGCAGTGAAGCAAGGGGAGCGGAGGAGACCCAGTACTTC
clone_size: few; j_call: TRBJ1-2; v_call: TRBV7-8; d_call: .; cdr3_aa: CASSLAVSEGYTF; cdr3_nt: TGTGCCAGCAGCTTAGCGGTATCGGAAGGCTACACCTTC
clone_size: .; j_call: TRBJ2-1; v_call: TRBV5-1; d_call: TRBD2; cdr3_aa: CASSLGGTSDNEQFF; cdr3_nt: TGCGCCAGCAGCTTGGGCGGGACTAGCGACAATGAGCAGTTCTTC
clone_size: few; j_call: TRBJ2-1; v_call: TRBV7-2; d_call: TRBD1; cdr3_aa: CASSSTGAGQFF; cdr3_nt: TGTGCCAGCAGCAGCACAGGGGCTGGGCAGTTCTTC
clone_size: few; j_call: TRBJ2-5; v_call: TRBV27; d_call: .; cdr3_aa: CASSPGGGAAQETQYF; cdr3_nt: TGTGCCAGCAGTCCGGGCGGGGGCGCGGCCCAAGAGACCCAGTACTTC
clone_size: few; j_call: TRBJ2-7; v_call: TRBV7-6; d_call: .; cdr3_aa: CASSLYRGGAYEQYF; cdr3_nt: TGTGCCAGCAGCCTCTACAGGGGGGGGGCCTACGAGCAGTACTTC
clone_size: few; j_call: TRBJ2-7; v_call: TRBV5-1; d_call: TRBD2; cdr3_aa: CASSMTSGSLEKYF; cdr3_nt: TGCGCCAGCAGCATGACTAGCGGGAGTCTCGAGAAATACTTC
clone_size: .; j_call: TRBJ2-7; v_call: TRBV6-1; d_call: .; cdr3_aa: CASDPPGLPLSEQYF; cdr3_nt: TGTGCCAGCGACCCCCCGGGGCTTCCTCTCTCCGAGCAGTACTTC
clone_size: few; j_call: TRBJ2-5; v_call: TRBV6-2/TRBV6-3; d_call: TRBD2; cdr3_aa: CASSYPLAGRRETQYF; cdr3_nt: TGTGCCAGCAGTTACCCCCTAGCGGGACGGAGGGAGACCCAGTACTTC
clone_size: few; j_call: TRBJ2-5; v_call: TRBV5-4; d_call: TRBD1; cdr3_aa: CASSAYRGPVAQYF; cdr3_nt: TGTGCCAGCAGCGCCTACAGGGGCCCGGTGGCCCAGTACTTC
clone_size: few; j_call: TRBJ2-2; v_call: TRBV7-9; d_call: .; cdr3_aa: CASSLDRAGELFF; cdr3_nt: TGTGCCAGCAGCTTAGATCGGGCCGGGGAGCTGTTTTTT
clone_size: .; j_call: TRBJ2-1; v_call: TRBV10-3; d_call: .; cdr3_aa: CAIKGEGEYNEQFF; cdr3_nt: TGTGCCATCAAAGGGGAGGGGGAATACAATGAGCAGTTCTTC
clone_size: few; j_call: TRBJ2-7; v_call: TRBV5-1; d_call: .; cdr3_aa: CASSLDPGNDEQYF; cdr3_nt: TGCGCCAGCAGCTTGGACCCAGGGAACGACGAGCAGTACTTC
clone_size: few; j_call: TRBJ2-1; v_call: TRBV5-4; d_call: .; cdr3_aa: CASSLQASGSYNEQFF; cdr3_nt: TGTGCCAGCAGCTTGCAGGCCAGCGGCTCCTACAATGAGCAGTTCTTC
clone_size: .; j_call: TRBJ2-7; v_call: TRBV3-1; d_call: .; cdr3_aa: CASSHARGEQYF; cdr3_nt: TGTGCCAGCAGCCACGCCCGGGGCGAGCAGTACTTC
clone_size: many; j_call: TRBJ2-7; v_call: TRBV20-1; d_call: .; cdr3_aa: CSAGLRAYEQYF; cdr3_nt: TGCAGTGCTGGCCTGCGGGCCTACGAGCAGTACTTC
clone_size: many; j_call: TRBJ2-2; v_call: TRBV7-3; d_call: .; cdr3_aa: CASSHLVGNTGELFF; cdr3_nt: TGTGCCAGCAGCCACCTAGTGGGGAACACCGGGGAGCTGTTTTTT
clone_size: .; j_call: TRBJ2-7; v_call: TRBV7-9; d_call: TRBD2; cdr3_aa: CASSPSGRVGHEQYF; cdr3_nt: TGTGCCAGCAGCCCAAGCGGGAGAGTTGGCCACGAGCAGTACTTC
clone_size: few; j_call: TRBJ1-1; v_call: TRBV29-1; d_call: TRBD1; cdr3_aa: CSVEGDSFGPGWAFF; cdr3_nt: TGCAGCGTTGAGGGGGACAGTTTCGGCCCCGGATGGGCTTTCTTT
clone_size: few; j_call: TRBJ1-6; v_call: TRBV13; d_call: .; cdr3_aa: CASNQGTDNSPLHF; cdr3_nt: TGTGCCAGCAACCAGGGGACGGATAATTCACCCCTCCACTTT
clone_size: .; j_call: TRBJ2-5; v_call: TRBV29-1; d_call: .; cdr3_aa: CSGGPQETQYF; cdr3_nt: TGCAGCGGGGGTCCCCAGGAGACCCAGTACTTC
clone_size: few; j_call: TRBJ1-2; v_call: TRBV29-1; d_call: .; cdr3_aa: CSVDAAGSPYGYTF; cdr3_nt: TGCAGCGTTGATGCGGCAGGTTCTCCCTATGGCTACACCTTC
clone_size: few; j_call: TRBJ2-5; v_call: TRBV7-8; d_call: .; cdr3_aa: CASSLEAVSVTQETQYF; cdr3_nt: TGTGCCAGCAGCTTAGAGGCCGTGAGTGTAACGCAAGAGACCCAGTACTTC
clone_size: few; j_call: TRBJ2-2; v_call: TRBV20-1; d_call: .; cdr3_aa: CSARQGVNTGELFF; cdr3_nt: TGCAGTGCTAGACAGGGAGTGAACACCGGGGAGCTGTTTTTT